The next 25 T cell receptor beta chains were all read from a single sample in a study of tumor-infiltrating lymphocytes in localized non-small cell lung cancer. Clones were read by immunoSEQ multiplex PCR, and TCRdb kept only the in-frame ones, dropping some. Counted here are about 15,000 clones, 70% to 80% occurring once; the ten biggest clones make up around 6.4%. The sample comprised lung tumor tissue. These receptors all stem from a human donor with non-small cell lung cancer.

The V call is TRBV6-1, the J call TRBJ2-3, with D perhaps matching TRBD1 or TRBD2 (6 bases each). V lost 7 bases and J lost 2, with 16 bases in between. This CDR3 is 15 amino acids long. CDR1 is MNHNS, CDR2 SASEGT, per germline. CDR3 in amino acids: CASTRLGGNTDTQYF. CDR3 DNA: TGTGCCAGCACTCGGCTAGGGGGGAACACAGATACGCAGTATTTT.

The CDR3, as DNA: TGCGCCAGCAGCTTATGGACTGGAACGAGCACAGATACGCAGTATTTT. Translating it yields CASSLWTGTSTDTQYF. The J gene is TRBJ2-3, the V gene TRBV4-1; possibly TRBD2 for D (5 bases). The germline V gene has CDR1 MGHRA and CDR2 YSYEKL. The CDR3 sequence is 16 residues long. V was shortened by 5 bases and J by 0 bases, with 15 bases between the two germline ends.

This chain links TRBV11-3 with TRBJ2-1; no clear D. The CDR3 covers 12 residues. The ends were cut back, 0 bases at V and 12 bases at J, with 9 bases in the middle. The V gene's germline CDR1 is SGHNT and CDR2 YENEEA. The CDR3 protein is CASSLDGFGQFF. The DNA of the CDR3 is TGTGCCAGCAGCTTAGACGGCTTTGGGCAGTTCTTC.

This chain links TRBV27 with TRBJ1-5; D call uncertain. CDR1 and CDR2 (germline): MNHEY, SMNVEV (reference sequence). V lost 8 bases and J lost 0, with 8 bases in between. CDR3 length equals 13 residues. DNA of the CDR3: TGTGCCAGCCGCTTGTATAGCAATCAGCCCCAGCATTTT. Translation: CASRLYSNQPQHF.

The chain is built from TRBV30 and TRBJ2-1, with D tentatively TRBD1 (7 bases). The CDR3 loop spans 13 amino acids. V was cut by 5 bases and J by 1 base, with 9 bases left in between. Germline V gene lookup returns CDR1 GTSNPN and CDR2 SVGIG (reference sequence). In DNA form, the CDR3 reads TGTGCCTGGCAGGGGGGATCCTACAATGAGCAGTTCTTC. Translated, it gives CAWQGGSYNEQFF.

This chain joins TRBV27 and TRBJ2-7; the match to TRBD1 covers 7 bases. Germline CDR1 MNHEY, CDR2 SMNVEV (reference sequence). Trimming took 2 bases from V and 2 from J; bases not matched to a gene: 12. The CDR3 length is 17 residues. DNA for the CDR3: TGTGCCAGCAGTTTAATTCGAAGCGCAGGGGGTGCCTACGAGCAGTACTTC. As protein: CASSLIRSAGGAYEQYF.

The CDR3 region has the DNA TGTGCCAGCAGCTGGGGACAGACAGGTTACAATGAGCAGTTCTTC. Encoded protein: CASSWGQTGYNEQFF. The chain employs TRBV7-3 and TRBJ2-1, with TRBD1 identical over 7 bases. Germline trimming cut 4 bases from V and 4 bases from J; bases unmatched to any gene: 7. This CDR3 spans 15 amino acids. Per the germline V gene, CDR1 is SGHTA and CDR2 is FQGTGA.

This clone has only one observation. The V and J genes are TRBV10-3 and TRBJ1-5; D uncertain. The V gene lost 0 bases and the J gene lost 4 bases, with 1 base spanning the gap. The CDR3 totals 12 residues. Germline V gene data show CDR1 as ENHRY and CDR2 as SYGVKD. CDR3: CAISESNQPQHF. CDR3 bases: TGTGCCATCAGTGAGTCAAATCAGCCCCAGCATTTT.

The chain is built from TRBV7-9 and TRBJ1-1; TRBD1 agrees at 10 bases. This CDR3 has 13 amino acids. Germline V CDR1 and CDR2: SEHNR, FQNEAQ (reference sequence). Trimming removed 1 base from V and 9 bases from J; junction bases left unmatched: 2. CDR3 sequence: CASSLVGQGQAFF. The CDR3 DNA is TGTGCCAGCAGCTTAGTGGGACAGGGGCAAGCTTTCTTT. Supplemented by reference TRBV7-9 and TRBJ1-1, the full variable domain reads DTGVSQNPRHKITKRGQNVTFRCDPISEHNRLYWYRQTLGQGPEFLTYFQNEAQLEKSRLLSDRFSAERPKGSFSTLEIQRTEQGDSAMYLCASSLVGQGQAFFGQGTRLTVV.

The chain has TRBV18 and TRBJ2-4, with TRBD1 matching 12 bases. V trimming: 4 bases; J trimming: 5 bases; junction bases outside the gene matches: 6. Germline V CDR1 and CDR2: KGHSH, LQKENI. The CDR3 length is 16 residues. DNA of the CDR3: TGTGCCAGCTCACAGGGACAGGGGGCTTCCGAAAACATTCAGTACTTC. As protein: CASSQGQGASENIQYF.

In this sample, this clone is medium-sized (0.01 to 0.1%). The chain's CDR3 is CASKQGSFTEAFF. The CDR3 coding sequence is TGTGCCAGCAAACAGGGTTCGTTCACTGAAGCTTTCTTT. This chain links TRBV7-3 with TRBJ1-1; a weak D match, TRBD1 (6 bases). The CDR3 has 13 residues. Germline assignment: CDR1 SGHTA and CDR2 FQGTGA. Trimming cost V 7 bases and J 4 bases, with 13 bases left between them.

The chain combines TRBV7-9 with TRBJ2-1, with no clear D. Trimming took 5 bases from V and 7 from J, leaving 12 bases between them. In germline, CDR1 is SEHNR, CDR2 FQNEAQ (reference sequence). The CDR3 has 13 amino acids. The CDR3 region has the DNA TGTGCCAGCAGCCGCGGACGCTATAATGAGCAGTTCTTC. Its translation: CASSRGRYNEQFF.

This clone came up a few times. The chain uses TRBV4-1 and TRBJ2-5; 10 bases match TRBD2. This CDR3 is 16 amino acids long. V shed 5 bases and J 2 bases; nucleotides not matched to a gene: 8. Germline CDR1 is MGHRA and CDR2 is YSYEKL. The CDR3 DNA reads TGCGCCAGCAGCTCTTTAGCGGGAGGTAGACAAGAGACCCAGTACTTC. Its translation is CASSSLAGGRQETQYF.

Relative to its sample, this clone is medium-sized. The chain joins TRBV27 to TRBJ1-4; D gene uncertain. V was pared by 2 bases and J by 4 bases, with 8 bases between. Germline V gives CDR1 MNHEY, CDR2 SMNVEV (reference sequence). The CDR3 is 14 amino acids. CDR3 in amino acids: CASSLKGINEKLFF. The CDR3 region has the DNA TGTGCCAGCAGTTTAAAGGGCATTAATGAAAAACTGTTTTTT.

Sample share makes this clone medium-sized (0.01 to 0.1%). The chain couples TRBV4-1 to TRBJ1-1; D gene unclear. The CDR3 sequence is 13 residues long. Germline V lookup: CDR1 MGHRA, CDR2 YSYEKL. V gave up 3 bases and J gave up 11 bases, with 16 bases separating them. Here the CDR3 reads CASSHPGLGPAFF. The DNA for the CDR3 is TGCGCCAGCAGCCATCCCGGGTTAGGGCCGGCTTTCTTT.

This clone ranks as medium-sized. Other DNA sequences from this sample encode an identical CDR3 as well. The rearrangement links TRBV7-8 to TRBJ1-2; D is unclear. Germline V gives CDR1 SGHVS, CDR2 FQNEAQ. The CDR3 length is 13 residues. The V end lost 1 base, the J end lost 3 bases, and 6 bases lay between the germline ends. CDR3 protein: CASSLVRDYGYTF. The DNA of the CDR3 is TGTGCCAGCAGCTTAGTACGTGACTATGGCTACACCTTC.

This chain joins TRBV5-1 and TRBJ2-7; maybe TRBD2 (6 bases). CDR1 SGHRS and CDR2 YFSETQ come from the germline V gene. The CDR3 length is 16 residues. Trimming shortened V by 2 bases and J by 2 bases, and 17 bases separated the two germline ends. CDR3 coding DNA: TGCGCCAGCAGCTTAACGTCCGGGAGTGGGCCCTACGAGCAGTACTTC. This encodes CASSLTSGSGPYEQYF.

The table lists this clone with a few counts. V usage is TRBV4-2 and J usage is TRBJ1-3; no clear D gene. Germline V CDR1 and CDR2: LGHNA, YNFKEQ. The V and J ends lost 4 bases and 4 bases respectively, with 17 bases between them. The CDR3 has 16 residues. The CDR3 DNA reads TGTGCCAGCAGCCCACCAGAACTCCGTCCCGGAAACACCATATATTTT. Translation: CASSPPELRPGNTIYF.

The chain is built from TRBV5-1 and TRBJ2-5, with unresolved D. Germline V gene sequence: CDR1 SGHRS, CDR2 YFSETQ. The V end was cut by 4 bases, the J end by 2 bases, with 12 bases between. CDR3 length equals 14 residues. For the CDR3, the DNA is TGCGCCAGCAGCCCTTTTGGCCAGCAAGAGACCCAGTACTTC. As protein: CASSPFGQQETQYF.

The chain links TRBV19 to TRBJ1-2, with D tentatively TRBD1 (6 bases). Trimming pared 10 bases from V and 0 bases from J, leaving 18 bases between. Per the germline V gene, CDR1 is LNHDA and CDR2 is SQIVND (reference sequence). The CDR3 is 15 residues long. In DNA form, the CDR3 reads TGTGCCACCGCCGGACAGATTACCTCTAACTATGGCTACACCTTC. Translated, it gives CATAGQITSNYGYTF. Full variable domain (outside the CDR3, taken from reference TRBV19 and TRBJ1-2): DGGITQSPKYLFRKEGQNVTLSCEQNLNHDAMYWYRQDPGQGLRLIYYSQIVNDFQKGDIAEGYSVSREKKESFPLTVTSAQKNPTAFYLCATAGQITSNYGYTFGSGTRLTVV.

The rearrangement links TRBV27 to TRBJ2-6; the D gene is possibly TRBD1 (5 bases). Germline-derived CDR1 and CDR2 are MNHEY and SMNVEV (reference sequence). The CDR3 runs 15 residues. Trimming left V 2 bases short and J 2 bases short, with 7 bases between. The CDR3 is CASSLLGPGANVLTF. Here the CDR3 DNA reads TGTGCCAGCAGTTTACTGGGGCCTGGGGCCAACGTCCTGACTTTC. The complete variable domain, with remaining parts taken from reference TRBV27 and TRBJ2-6, reads EAQVTQNPRYLITVTGKKLTVTCSQNMNHEYMSWYRQDPGLGLRQIYYSMNVEVTDKGDVPEGYKVSRKEKRNFPLILESPSPNQTSLYFCASSLLGPGANVLTFGAGSRLTVL.

This chain links TRBV19 with TRBJ2-3; D is ambiguous. Trimming removed 6 bases at V and 6 bases at J, with 7 bases between. Germline CDR1 is LNHDA and CDR2 is SQIVND (reference sequence). This CDR3 has 11 amino acids. CDR3 residues: CASRIGDTQYF. CDR3 sequence (DNA): TGTGCCAGTAGGATCGGTGATACGCAGTATTTT. Filled out from reference TRBV19 and TRBJ2-3, the complete variable domain reads DGGITQSPKYLFRKEGQNVTLSCEQNLNHDAMYWYRQDPGQGLRLIYYSQIVNDFQKGDIAEGYSVSREKKESFPLTVTSAQKNPTAFYLCASRIGDTQYFGPGTRLTVL.

The J gene is TRBJ2-7, the V gene TRBV6-5; TRBD1 is a possible D gene (6 bases). CDR3 length: 12 amino acids. The germline V gene has CDR1 MNHEY and CDR2 SVGAGI. Trimming shortened V by 11 bases and J by 0 bases, and 11 bases separated the two germline ends. CDR3 nucleotides: TGTGCCTCCCGGACAGTCTCCTACGAGCAGTACTTC. Protein sequence: CASRTVSYEQYF.

Here the CDR3 DNA reads TGCGCCAGCAGCCAAGATCGGCTAGCGGGAGATGGCGAGCAGTACTTC. Its translation is CASSQDRLAGDGEQYF. The chain employs TRBV4-3 and TRBJ2-7; 10 positions match TRBD2. J gave up 6 bases and V 0 bases, and 8 bases lay outside the gene matches. The CDR3 runs 16 residues. The germline CDR1 and CDR2 sequences are LGHNA and YSLEER.

V and J are TRBV11-2 and TRBJ2-1; 9 bases align to TRBD2. V shed 4 bases, J shed 11 bases, and the junction held 9 bases outside the gene matches. CDR1 is SGHAT and CDR2 is FQNNGV in the germline V gene. This CDR3 contains 14 residues. The CDR3 DNA reads TGTGCCAGCAGCTCCGACCTGACTAGCGGCAAGCAGTTCTTC. Its protein is CASSSDLTSGKQFF.